The clone carrying this TCR beta chain has at least ten counts. The sample belongs to a study of blood T cell repertoires in COVID-19. Across the study: Some COVID-19 samples were acute and others convalescent; all came from the United States, Italy and Spain. PBMCs, B-cell-depleted T cells, or T cells provided the cDNA or gDNA that made up the material.

Seattle participants joined during active infection and were tracked over time. In the study's own analysis: Reference gene primer amplification gave estimated nucleated cell counts. Some clones are missing from TCRdb's copy, which holds only in-frame ones; the method was immunoSEQ multiplex PCR. That table gives V, J and clone size, and the DNA gave D and trimming. The sample records around 480,000 clones, 88% being singletons. The CDR3 is 13 amino acids. The germline V and J ends were trimmed by 6 bases and 4 bases, with 10 bases remaining between them. Germline lookup yields CDR1 MNHEY and CDR2 SVGAGI.

V gene TRBV6-5 combines with J gene TRBJ1-5, with TRBD1 as a possible D gene (6 bases). Material for sequencing was peripheral blood. This sequence originates from a woman aged 45-59 years with COVID-19, enrolled during active disease. CDR3 DNA: TGTGCCAGCAGGAGTCAGGGGAATCAGCCCCAGCATTTT. This codes for CASRSQGNQPQHF.